This T cell receptor (gamma chain) was found in a study of gammadelta T cells in human blood (dated by TCRdb to the early 2020s). The library was built by means of RT-PCR. The sequencer listed for this sample is Illumina MiSeq. With CATT, TCRdb called clones again from the public reads; duplicate DNA rows were later joined. Within this sample are around 280 gamma-chain clones, with roughly 2% of them counted one time only. The top ten constitute approximately 48% of the sample. Relative to its sample, this clone is medium-sized (0.01 to 0.1%). What antigen it recognizes has not been identified. A single base separates this from a much larger clone, so it may be a read error. The germline V gene encodes CDR1 GITISATS and CDR2 ISYDGTV (reference sequence). Compared with germline, V lacks 4 bases and J lacks 4 bases; bases without a gene match: 1. From its cysteine to its phenylalanine, the CDR3 spans 15 amino acids. Just CDR3 DNA is preserved here, 45 bases in frame from base 1.

Results the study describes overall, beyond this receptor: According to the study, polyclonal expansion of innate gamma-delta T cells right after birth appeared to be driven by microbial exposure.

Specimen: Vgamma9Vdelta2 gamma-delta T cells from infant blood. This receptor was taken from a human donor. The chain is assembled from TRGV9 and TRGJP. The encoded CDR3 is CALWDQELGKKIKVF. The DNA is as follows: TGTGCCTTGTGGGACCAAGAGTTGGGCAAAAAAATCAAGGTATTT.